Below, 18 T cell receptor beta chains from the same sample are listed, as sequenced in a study of breast tumors, draining lymph nodes, adjacent tissues. TCRdb independently ran MiXCR on the multiplex PCR reads; one entry per CDR3 protein. The sample contains tens of thousands of distinct CDR3 sequences, approximately 20% of which appear only once. Axillary draining lymph nodes of breast cancer patients supplied the node samples. The sequenced material came from axillary lymph node tissue. Receptor source: a female donor with breast cancer. Some clones in this sample may be carry-over from other donors' samples.

This clonotype showed up many times. The V and J genes are TRBV19 and TRBJ1-3; D unresolved. Per germline, CDR1 LNHDA and CDR2 SQIVND (reference sequence). The V end lost 5 bases, the J end lost 2 bases, and 10 bases lay between the germline ends. This CDR3 comprises 14 residues. CDR3 loop: CASSRLGTGNTIYF. The CDR3 DNA follows: TGTGCCAGTAGTCGACTGGGAACTGGAAACACCATATATTTT.

The table lists this clonotype with a few counts. V is TRBV27 and J is TRBJ2-6; 11 nucleotides line up with TRBD2. The length of the CDR3 is 16 residues. J gave up 1 base and V 7 bases, and 3 bases lay outside the gene matches. CDR1 and CDR2 from the germline V gene are MNHEY and SMNVEV (reference sequence). CDR3 coding DNA: TGTGCCAGCACTAGACTAGCGGGGTCTGGGGCCAACGTCCTGACTTTC. Translation: CASTRLAGSGANVLTF.

This clonotype showed up many times. The gene calls are TRBV20-1 and TRBJ2-7; D possibly matches TRBD1 or TRBD2 (5 bases each). CDR1 and CDR2 (germline): DFQATT, SNEGSKA (reference sequence). This CDR3 is built from 13 residues. Deletions cut 6 bases from V and 4 bases from J, with 16 bases between. CDR3 sequence: CSAHGTTMYEQYF. The CDR3 DNA is TGCAGTGCCCACGGGACCACAATGTACGAGCAGTACTTC.

This clonotype was observed at least ten times. The chain is built from TRBV6-6 and TRBJ2-1, with TRBD2 matching over 8 bases. This CDR3 has 15 amino acids. V trimming: 0 bases; J trimming: 8 bases; junction bases outside the gene matches: 6. Looked up from germline, CDR1 is MNHNY and CDR2 is SVGAGI (reference sequence). The CDR3: CASSYSITSGHEQFF. CDR3 sequence (DNA): TGTGCCAGCAGTTACTCGATTACTAGCGGCCATGAGCAGTTCTTC.

This clonotype was found many times. The V and J genes are TRBV4-1 and TRBJ1-4, with D possibly TRBD1 on 6 matching bases. The CDR3 has 15 amino acids. Deletions cut 2 bases from V and 7 bases from J, with 14 bases between. Germline V gene sequence: CDR1 MGHRA, CDR2 YSYEKL. The CDR3 DNA follows: TGCGCCAGCAGCCAAACACTCACAGGGACTGAAAAACTGTTTTTT. Translation gives CASSQTLTGTEKLFF.

Comment on this clonotype: This may arise from a read error, as a much more abundant clone is one base away. The rearrangement links TRBV24-1 to TRBJ2-5; 11 nucleotides align to TRBD1. The V gene's germline CDR1 is KGHDR and CDR2 SFDVKD. CDR3 length: 16 residues. The V segment lost 3 bases and the J segment 5 bases; nucleotides outside the gene matches: 7. The chain's CDR3 is CATSDATGQGAETQYF. CDR3 DNA sequence: TGTGCCACCAGTGATGCCACTGGACAGGGGGCGGAGACCCAGTACTTC.

A few counts support this clonotype. The chain combines TRBV14 with TRBJ2-2, with D unresolved. Germline assignment: CDR1 SGHDN and CDR2 FVKESK. The CDR3 sequence is 15 residues long. Trimming cost V 6 bases and J 1 base, with 12 bases left between them. CDR3: CASSPPGLNTGELFF. CDR3 DNA: TGTGCCAGCAGTCCCCCGGGCCTGAACACCGGGGAGCTGTTTTTT.

Details on this clonotype: Since a much larger clone is just one base distant, this may be a read error. The V call is TRBV19, the J call TRBJ2-7; TRBD1 is a possible D gene (5 bases). Germline assignment: CDR1 LNHDA and CDR2 SQIVND (reference sequence). The CDR3 runs to 13 residues. The CDR3 DNA is TGTGCCAGTAGTGTGACAGCGTCCTACGAGCAGCACTTC. It specifies CASSVTASYEQHF.

This clonotype turned up a few times. The rearrangement joins TRBV6-2 or TRBV6-3 to TRBJ2-7; D is possibly TRBD1 (5 bases). CDR1 and CDR2 (germline): MNHEY, SVGEGT. The CDR3 has 16 residues. Trimming removed 6 bases from V and 2 bases from J, with 20 bases in between. CDR3 protein: CASSPSWGRATYEQYF. CDR3 DNA sequence: TGTGCCAGCAGCCCCTCCTGGGGCAGGGCGACCTACGAGCAGTACTTC.

Regarding this clonotype: It may be a read error: a sequence one base away is much more abundant. This sequence joins TRBV6-5 and TRBJ1-2, with D perhaps TRBD1 (5 bases). The CDR3 consists of 13 residues. Deletions cut 2 bases from V and 8 bases from J, with 12 bases between. Germline assignment: CDR1 MNHEY and CDR2 SVGAGI. The CDR3 DNA is TGTGCCAGCAGTTACGGGCAGGGCCAGGGCTACACCTTC. It yields the protein CASSYGQGQGYTF.

This clonotype was seen ten or more times. The chain joins TRBV11-2 to TRBJ2-7, with unresolved D. The germline V gene has CDR1 SGHAT and CDR2 FQNNGV. V lost 4 bases and J lost 2, with 12 bases in between. This CDR3 is built from 14 residues. CDR3 DNA sequence: TGTGCCAGCAGCTCCCCCCGGGCCCCCTACGAGCAGTACTTC. This sequence encodes CASSSPRAPYEQYF.

This clonotype has ten or more counts. The chain links TRBV20-1 to TRBJ1-5, with D uncertain. Per germline, CDR1 DFQATT and CDR2 SNEGSKA (reference sequence). CDR3 size: 17 residues. Trimming stripped 3 bases from V and 0 bases from J, with 18 bases between. The CDR3 region has the DNA TGCAGTGCTAGGTCCGAGACATTTATGGGTAGCAATCAGCCCCAGCATTTT. Residues: CSARSETFMGSNQPQHF.

This clonotype has just a few counts. The V call is TRBV2, the J call TRBJ2-5; D may be TRBD1 or TRBD2 (5 bases each). CDR1 and CDR2 from the germline V gene are SNHLY and FYNNEI. The CDR3 length is 14 residues. The germline V and J ends were trimmed by 6 bases and 5 bases, with 16 bases remaining between them. CDR3 loop: CASSNMGRGETQYF. Here the CDR3 DNA reads TGTGCCAGCAGCAACATGGGGCGAGGGGAGACCCAGTACTTC.

Notes on this clonotype: Given a much more abundant clone one base away, this may be a read error. V and J are TRBV20-1 and TRBJ2-3; D is ambiguous. In germline, CDR1 is DFQATT, CDR2 SNEGSKA (reference sequence). CDR3 length: 10 residues. Trimming pared 6 bases from V and 8 bases from J, leaving 9 bases between. The CDR3 loop reads CSALLGTQYF. Written as DNA, the CDR3 is TGCAGTGCCCTTCTTGGTACGCAGTATTTT.

This clonotype was observed at least ten times. This chain uses TRBV6-1 with TRBJ1-2, with D possibly matching TRBD1 (6 bases). There are 16 residues in the CDR3. Trimming stripped 6 bases from V and 4 bases from J, with 21 bases between. From germline, CDR1 is MNHNS and CDR2 SASEGT. The DNA for the CDR3 is TGTGCCAGCAGCCAAACCGCGGGGGCTAACTTCTATGGCTACACCTTC. Its protein product is CASSQTAGANFYGYTF.

The V call is TRBV6-2 or TRBV6-3, the J call TRBJ2-3, with D uncertain. The ends were cut back, 9 bases at V and 1 base at J, with 11 bases in the middle. Germline V lookup: CDR1 MNHEY, CDR2 SVGEGT. This CDR3 has 13 residues. The CDR3 sequence is CASSISRTDTQYF. The CDR3 DNA sequence: TGTGCCAGTAGTATAAGCCGCACAGATACGCAGTATTTT.

On this clonotype itself: A read error is possible here, since a much larger clone lies one base away. The J gene is TRBJ2-3, the V gene TRBV19; D unresolved. In germline, CDR1 is LNHDA, CDR2 SQIVND (reference sequence). This CDR3 spans 11 amino acids. DNA of the CDR3: TGTGCCAGTGGTATAGGAGATACGCAGTATTTT. This gives the protein CASGIGDTQYF.

This clonotype was detected ten times or more. The chain combines TRBV20-1 with TRBJ2-2; 9 bases agree with TRBD1. V trimming: 5 bases; J trimming: 3 bases; junction bases outside the gene matches: 10. Germline V gene sequence: CDR1 DFQATT, CDR2 SNEGSKA (reference sequence). This CDR3 is 16 amino acids long. CDR3 amino acids: CSAYPPRTGDTGELFF. CDR3 coding DNA: TGCAGTGCTTACCCACCTCGGACAGGGGACACCGGGGAGCTGTTTTTT.